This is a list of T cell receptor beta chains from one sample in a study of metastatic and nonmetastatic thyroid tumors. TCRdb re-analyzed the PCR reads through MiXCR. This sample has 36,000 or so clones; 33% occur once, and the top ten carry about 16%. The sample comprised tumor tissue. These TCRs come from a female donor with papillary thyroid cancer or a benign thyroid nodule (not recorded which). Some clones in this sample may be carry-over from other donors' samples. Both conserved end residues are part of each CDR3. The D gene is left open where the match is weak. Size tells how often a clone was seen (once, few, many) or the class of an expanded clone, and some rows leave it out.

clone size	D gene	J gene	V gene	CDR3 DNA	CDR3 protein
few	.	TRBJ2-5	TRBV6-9	TGCGCCAGACTAGACAGGGTATGCCAAGAGACCCAGTACTTC	CARLDRVCQETQYF
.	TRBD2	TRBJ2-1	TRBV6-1	TGTGCCAGCTTGGACGGGAGGGGAAATGAGCAGTTCTTC	CASLDGRGNEQFF
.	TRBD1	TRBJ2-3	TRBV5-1	TGCGCCAGCAGCGCCAGGGGGTGGGCAGATACGCAGTATTTT	CASSARGWADTQYF
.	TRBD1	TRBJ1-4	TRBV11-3	TGTGCCAGCGCGACAGGGTTTAATGAAAAACTGTTTTTT	CASATGFNEKLFF
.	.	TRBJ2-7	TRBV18	TGTGCCAGCTCAGTAGGCAGGGGATTATACGAGCAGTACTTC	CASSVGRGLYEQYF
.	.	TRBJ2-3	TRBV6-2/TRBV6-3	TGTGCCAGCAGTTACAGGGACACAGATACGCGGTATTTT	CASSYRDTDTRYF
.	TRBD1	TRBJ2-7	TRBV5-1	TGCACCAGCAGCAAACTCCGGGACAGGGGCTACGAGCAGTACTTC	CTSSKLRDRGYEQYF
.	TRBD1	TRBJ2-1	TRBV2	TGTGCCAGCAGCGGACAGGGCAATGAGCAGTTCTTC	CASSGQGNEQFF
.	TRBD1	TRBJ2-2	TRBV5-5	TGTGCCAGCAGGTCGGGACAGAGTAACACCGGGGAGCTGTTTTTT	CASRSGQSNTGELFF
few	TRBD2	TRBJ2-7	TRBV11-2	TGTGCCAGCAGCCCCCGCTCGCTAGCGGGTTACGAGCAGTACTTC	CASSPRSLAGYEQYF
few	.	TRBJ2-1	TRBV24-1	TGTGCCACCAGTGAGTTGGACGGCTACAATGAGCAGTTCTTC	CATSELDGYNEQFF
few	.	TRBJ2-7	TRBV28	TGTGCCAGCAGTTTTTTACAGGGTGGCGAGCAGTACTTC	CASSFLQGGEQYF
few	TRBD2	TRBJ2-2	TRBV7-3	TGTGCCAGCAGCCACGGACTAGCAGGGGAGCTGTTTTTT	CASSHGLAGELFF
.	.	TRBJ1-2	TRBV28	TGTGCCAGCAGTTTGGGAAACTATGGCTACACCTTC	CASSLGNYGYTF
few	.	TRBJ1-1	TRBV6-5	TGTGCCAGCAGTTACTCTTGGACAGCCGGCACTGAAGCTTTCTTT	CASSYSWTAGTEAFF
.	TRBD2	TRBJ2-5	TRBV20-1	TGCAGTGCCTCGGGACTAGCGGGAGAGGGTAGGGAGACCCAGTACTTC	CSASGLAGEGRETQYF
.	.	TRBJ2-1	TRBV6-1	TGTGCCAGCAGTGAAGGAAGCGCCTCCTACAATGAGCAGTTCTTC	CASSEGSASYNEQFF
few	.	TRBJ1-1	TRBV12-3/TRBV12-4	TGTGCCAGCAGTTTCCCCCCCCAGGGTGACACTGAAGCTTTCTTT	CASSFPPQGDTEAFF
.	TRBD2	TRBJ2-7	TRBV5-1	TGCGCCAGCAGCTTGGATTGGGCTAGCGGGATCTACGAGCAGTACTTC	CASSLDWASGIYEQYF
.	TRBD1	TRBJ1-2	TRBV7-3	TGTGCCAGCAGCCCAGGGACAGGGACCATCTACGGCTACACCTTC	CASSPGTGTIYGYTF
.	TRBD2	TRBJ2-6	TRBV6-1	TGTGCCAGCAGTGAGGGAGGGGCTGGGGCCAACGTCCTGACTTTC	CASSEGGAGANVLTF
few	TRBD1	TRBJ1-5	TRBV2	TGTGCCAGCAGTTGGGACAGGTATAGCAATCAGCCCCAGCATTTT	CASSWDRYSNQPQHF
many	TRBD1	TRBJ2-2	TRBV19	TGTGCCTCGAACAGGGGGCACACCGGGGAGCTGTTTTTT	CASNRGHTGELFF
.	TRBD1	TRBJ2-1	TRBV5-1	TGCGCCAGCAGCCCTGGACAGGTCTACAATGAGCAGTTCTTC	CASSPGQVYNEQFF
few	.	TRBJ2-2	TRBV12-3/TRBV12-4	TGTGCCAGCCTCCCAGATAGGAACACCGGGGAGCTGTTTTTT	CASLPDRNTGELFF
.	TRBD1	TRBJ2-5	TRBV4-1	TGCGCCAGCAGCCAAGACCCCAGGGGGTACCAAGAGACCCAGTACTTC	CASSQDPRGYQETQYF
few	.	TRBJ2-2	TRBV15	TGTGCCACCAGCAGGGGGCCCGGGGAGCTGTTTTTT	CATSRGPGELFF
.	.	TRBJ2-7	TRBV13	TGTGCCAGCAGCCCCCGACAGGTCGGGCAGTACTTC	CASSPRQVGQYF
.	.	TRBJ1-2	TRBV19	TGTGCCAGTGGGCCAGGGCACTATGGCTACACCTTC	CASGPGHYGYTF
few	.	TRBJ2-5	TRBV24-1	TGTGCCACCACTTCGGCTAGCGAAGAGACCCAGTACTTC	CATTSASEETQYF
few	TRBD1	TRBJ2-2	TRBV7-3	TGTGCCAGCAGTTCGCACAGGGGGCCGGCCACCGGGGAGCTGTTTTTT	CASSSHRGPATGELFF
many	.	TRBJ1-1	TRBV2	TGTGCCAGCAGTACGGGGACTGAAGCTTTCTTT	CASSTGTEAFF
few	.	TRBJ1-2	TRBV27	TGTGCCAGCAGTTTTGAGGGTAACTATGGCTGCACCTTC	CASSFEGNYGCTF
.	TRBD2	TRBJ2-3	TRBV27	TGTGCCAGCAGTCGACGGGAGGGATATACGCAGTATTTT	CASSRREGYTQYF
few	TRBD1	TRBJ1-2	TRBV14	TGTGCCAGCAGCCACGTTTCCGGGACAGGGGATGGCTACACCTTC	CASSHVSGTGDGYTF